The clone carrying this T cell receptor beta chain was counted a few times. What it recognizes is unknown. This specimen belongs to a study of T cell repertoires in cytomegalovirus infection. Looking at the study overall: Both recently identified HLA-C-restricted and well-studied HLA-B-restricted CMV epitopes were used in the study. A matching HLA type, together with CMV infection, was signaled by public TCR beta signatures.

Whole-study results and caveats: Using cumulative public TCR beta family frequency, the authors identified those who carried CMV together with the relevant HLA. There were HLA-C-restricted CMV-specific TCR beta clonotypes dominating the ex vivo response.

With V trimmed by 8 bases and J by 0 bases, 13 bases remained unmatched. CDR1 and CDR2 from the germline V gene are SNHLY and FYNNEI. The CDR3 sequence is 17 residues long. TCRdb independently ran MiXCR on the reads; one entry per CDR3 protein. The table shows approximately 390,000 distinct CDR3 sequences, with nearly 35% occurring only once. Sequences were derived from cultured PBMCs, sampled from culture after CMV antigen stimulation. The chain carries TRBV2 and TRBJ1-5; 7 nucleotides match TRBD1. The sequence was collected from a human donor in good health (CMV status not recorded). Some clones in this sample may be carry-over from other donors' samples. The CDR3 loop reads CASLGQAHGYSNQPQHF. CDR3 in DNA: TGTGCCAGCCTCGGACAGGCTCATGGTTATAGCAATCAGCCCCAGCATTTT.